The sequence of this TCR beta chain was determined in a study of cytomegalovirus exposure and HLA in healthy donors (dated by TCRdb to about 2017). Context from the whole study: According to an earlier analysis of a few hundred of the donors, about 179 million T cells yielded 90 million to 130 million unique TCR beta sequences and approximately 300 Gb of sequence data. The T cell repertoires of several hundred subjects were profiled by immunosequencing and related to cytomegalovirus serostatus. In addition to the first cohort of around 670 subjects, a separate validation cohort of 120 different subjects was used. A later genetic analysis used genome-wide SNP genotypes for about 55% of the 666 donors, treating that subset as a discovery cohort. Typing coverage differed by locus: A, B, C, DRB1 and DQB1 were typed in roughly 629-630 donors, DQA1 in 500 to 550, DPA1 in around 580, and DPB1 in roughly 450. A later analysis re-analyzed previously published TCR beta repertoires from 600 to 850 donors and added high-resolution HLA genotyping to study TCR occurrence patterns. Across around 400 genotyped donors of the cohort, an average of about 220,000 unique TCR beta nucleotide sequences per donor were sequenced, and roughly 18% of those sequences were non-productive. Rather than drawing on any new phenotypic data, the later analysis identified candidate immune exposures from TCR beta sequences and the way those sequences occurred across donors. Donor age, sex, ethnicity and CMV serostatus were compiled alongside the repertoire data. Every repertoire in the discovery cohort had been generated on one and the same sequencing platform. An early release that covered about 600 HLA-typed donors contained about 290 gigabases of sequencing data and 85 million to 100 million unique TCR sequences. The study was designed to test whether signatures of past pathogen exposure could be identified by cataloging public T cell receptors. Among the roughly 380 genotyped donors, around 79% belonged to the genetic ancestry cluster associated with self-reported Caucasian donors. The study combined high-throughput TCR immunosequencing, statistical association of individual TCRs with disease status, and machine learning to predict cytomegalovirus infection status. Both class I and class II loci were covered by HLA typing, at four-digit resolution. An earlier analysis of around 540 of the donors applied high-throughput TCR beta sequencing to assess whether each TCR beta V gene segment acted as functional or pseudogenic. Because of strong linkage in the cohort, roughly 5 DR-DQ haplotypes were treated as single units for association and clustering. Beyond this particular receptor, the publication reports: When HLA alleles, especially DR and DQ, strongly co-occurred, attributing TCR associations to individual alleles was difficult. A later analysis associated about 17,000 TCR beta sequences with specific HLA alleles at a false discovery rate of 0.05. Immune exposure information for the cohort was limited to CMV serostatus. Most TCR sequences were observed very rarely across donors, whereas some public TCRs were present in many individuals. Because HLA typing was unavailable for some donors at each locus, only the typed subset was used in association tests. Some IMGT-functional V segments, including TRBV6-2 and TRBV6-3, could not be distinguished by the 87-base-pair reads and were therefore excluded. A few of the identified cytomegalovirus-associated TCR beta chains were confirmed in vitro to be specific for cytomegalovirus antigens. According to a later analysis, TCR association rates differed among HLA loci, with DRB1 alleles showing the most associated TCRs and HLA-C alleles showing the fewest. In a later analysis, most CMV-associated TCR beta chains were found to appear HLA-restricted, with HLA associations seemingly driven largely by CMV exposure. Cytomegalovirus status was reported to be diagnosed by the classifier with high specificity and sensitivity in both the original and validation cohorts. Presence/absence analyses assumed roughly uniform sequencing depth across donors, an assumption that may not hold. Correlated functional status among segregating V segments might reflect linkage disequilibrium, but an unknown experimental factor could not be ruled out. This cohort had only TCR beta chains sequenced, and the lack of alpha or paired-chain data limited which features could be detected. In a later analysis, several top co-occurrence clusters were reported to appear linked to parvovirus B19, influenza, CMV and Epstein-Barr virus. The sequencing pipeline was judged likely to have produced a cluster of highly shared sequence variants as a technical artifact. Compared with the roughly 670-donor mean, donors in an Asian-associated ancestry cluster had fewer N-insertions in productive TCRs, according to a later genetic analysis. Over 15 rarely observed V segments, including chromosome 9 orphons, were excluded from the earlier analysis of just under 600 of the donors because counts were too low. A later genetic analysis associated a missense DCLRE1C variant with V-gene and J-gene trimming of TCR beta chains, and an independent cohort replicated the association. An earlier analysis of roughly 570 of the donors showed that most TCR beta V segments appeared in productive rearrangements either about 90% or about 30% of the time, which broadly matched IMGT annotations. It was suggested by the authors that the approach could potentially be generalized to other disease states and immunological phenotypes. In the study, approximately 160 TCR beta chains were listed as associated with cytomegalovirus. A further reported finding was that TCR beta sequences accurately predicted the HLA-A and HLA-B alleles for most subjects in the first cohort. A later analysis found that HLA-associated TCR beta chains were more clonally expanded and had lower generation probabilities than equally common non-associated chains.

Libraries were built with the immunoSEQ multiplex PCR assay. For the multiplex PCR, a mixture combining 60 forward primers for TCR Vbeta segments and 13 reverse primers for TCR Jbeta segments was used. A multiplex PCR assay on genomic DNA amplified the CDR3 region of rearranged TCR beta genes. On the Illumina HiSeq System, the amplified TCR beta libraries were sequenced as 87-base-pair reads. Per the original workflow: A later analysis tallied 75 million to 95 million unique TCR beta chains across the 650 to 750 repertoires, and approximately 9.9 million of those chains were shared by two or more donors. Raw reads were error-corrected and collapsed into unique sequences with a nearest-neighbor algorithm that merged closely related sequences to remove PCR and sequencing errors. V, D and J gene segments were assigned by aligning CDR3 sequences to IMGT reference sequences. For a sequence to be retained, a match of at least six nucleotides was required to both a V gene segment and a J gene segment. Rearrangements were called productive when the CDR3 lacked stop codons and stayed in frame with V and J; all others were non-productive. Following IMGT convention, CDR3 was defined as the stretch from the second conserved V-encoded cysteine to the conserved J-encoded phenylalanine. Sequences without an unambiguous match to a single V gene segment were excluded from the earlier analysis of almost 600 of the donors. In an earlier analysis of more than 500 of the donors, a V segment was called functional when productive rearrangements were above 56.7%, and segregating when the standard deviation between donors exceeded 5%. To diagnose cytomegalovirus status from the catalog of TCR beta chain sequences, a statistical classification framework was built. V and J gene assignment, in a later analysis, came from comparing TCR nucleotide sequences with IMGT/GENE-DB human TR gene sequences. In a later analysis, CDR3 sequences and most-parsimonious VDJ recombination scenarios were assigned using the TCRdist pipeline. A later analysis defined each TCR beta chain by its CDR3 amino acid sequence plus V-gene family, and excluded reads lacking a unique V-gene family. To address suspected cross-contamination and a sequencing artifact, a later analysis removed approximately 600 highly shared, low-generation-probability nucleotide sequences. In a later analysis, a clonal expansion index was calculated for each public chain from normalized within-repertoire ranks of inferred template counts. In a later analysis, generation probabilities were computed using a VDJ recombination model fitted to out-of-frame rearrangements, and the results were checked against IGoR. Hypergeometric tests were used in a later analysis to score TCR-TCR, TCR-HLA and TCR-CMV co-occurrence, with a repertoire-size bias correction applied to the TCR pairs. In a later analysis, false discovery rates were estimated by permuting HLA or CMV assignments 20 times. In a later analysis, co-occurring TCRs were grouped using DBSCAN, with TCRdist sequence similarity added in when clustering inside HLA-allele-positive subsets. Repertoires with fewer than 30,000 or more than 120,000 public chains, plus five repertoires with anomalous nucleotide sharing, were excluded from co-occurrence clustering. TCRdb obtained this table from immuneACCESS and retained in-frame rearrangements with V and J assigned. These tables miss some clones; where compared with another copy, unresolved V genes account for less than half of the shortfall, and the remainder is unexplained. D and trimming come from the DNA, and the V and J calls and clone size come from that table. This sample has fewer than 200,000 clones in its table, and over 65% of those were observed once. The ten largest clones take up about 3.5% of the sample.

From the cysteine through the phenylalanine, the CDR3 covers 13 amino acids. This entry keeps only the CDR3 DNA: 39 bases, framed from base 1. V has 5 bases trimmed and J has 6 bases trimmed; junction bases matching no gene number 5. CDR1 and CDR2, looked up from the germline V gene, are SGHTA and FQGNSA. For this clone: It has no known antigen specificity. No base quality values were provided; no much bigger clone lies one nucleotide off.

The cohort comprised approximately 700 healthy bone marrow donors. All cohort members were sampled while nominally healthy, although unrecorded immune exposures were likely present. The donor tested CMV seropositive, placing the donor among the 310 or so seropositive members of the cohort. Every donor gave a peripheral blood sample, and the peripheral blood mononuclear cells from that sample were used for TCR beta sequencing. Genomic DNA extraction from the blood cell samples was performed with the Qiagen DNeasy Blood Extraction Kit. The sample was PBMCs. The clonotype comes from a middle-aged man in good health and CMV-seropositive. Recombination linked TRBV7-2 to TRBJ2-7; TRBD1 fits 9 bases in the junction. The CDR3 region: CASSRDRVGEQYF. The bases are TGTGCCAGCAGCCGGGACAGGGTGGGCGAGCAGTACTTC.